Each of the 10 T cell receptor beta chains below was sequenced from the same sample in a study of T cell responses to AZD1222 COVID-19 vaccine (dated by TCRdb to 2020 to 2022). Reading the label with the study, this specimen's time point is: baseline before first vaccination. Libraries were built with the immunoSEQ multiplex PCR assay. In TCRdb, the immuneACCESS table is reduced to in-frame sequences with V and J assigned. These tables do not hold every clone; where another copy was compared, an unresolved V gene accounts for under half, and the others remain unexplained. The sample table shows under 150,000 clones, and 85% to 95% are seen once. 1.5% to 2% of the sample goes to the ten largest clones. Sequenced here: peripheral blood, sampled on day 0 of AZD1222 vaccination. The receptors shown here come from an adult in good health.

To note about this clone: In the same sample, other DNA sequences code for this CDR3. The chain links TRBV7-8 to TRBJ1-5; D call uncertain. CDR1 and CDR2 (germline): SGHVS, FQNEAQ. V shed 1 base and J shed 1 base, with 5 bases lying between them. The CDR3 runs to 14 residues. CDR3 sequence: CASSLGPSNQPQHF. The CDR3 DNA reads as TGTGCCAGCAGCTTAGGGCCGAGCAATCAGCCCCAGCATTTT.

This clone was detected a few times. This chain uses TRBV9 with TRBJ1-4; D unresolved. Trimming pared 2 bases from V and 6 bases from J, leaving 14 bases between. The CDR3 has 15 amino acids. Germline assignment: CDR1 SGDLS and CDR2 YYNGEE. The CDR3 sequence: CASSVGGRVDEKLFF. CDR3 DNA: TGTGCCAGCAGCGTGGGCGGTAGGGTTGATGAAAAACTGTTTTTT.

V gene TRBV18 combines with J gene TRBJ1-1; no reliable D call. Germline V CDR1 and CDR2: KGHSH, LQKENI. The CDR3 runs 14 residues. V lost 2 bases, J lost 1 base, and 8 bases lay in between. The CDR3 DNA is TGTGCCAGCTCACCATTCGTAGAGAACACTGAAGCTTTCTTT. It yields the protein CASSPFVENTEAFF.

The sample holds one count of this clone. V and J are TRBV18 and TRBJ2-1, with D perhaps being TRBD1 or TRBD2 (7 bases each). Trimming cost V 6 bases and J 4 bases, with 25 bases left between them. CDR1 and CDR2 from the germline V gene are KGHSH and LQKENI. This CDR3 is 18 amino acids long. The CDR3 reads CASSGGTASGLGYNEQFF. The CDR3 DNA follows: TGTGCCAGCTCCGGAGGGACAGCTAGCGGTCTCGGATACAATGAGCAGTTCTTC.

The CDR3 DNA sequence: TGTGCCAGCAGCCAAGGTGTCGCGGAAACCACCGGGGAGCTGTTTTTT. Amino acids: CASSQGVAETTGELFF. The rearrangement uses TRBV3-1 (or the pseudogene TRBV3-2) and TRBJ2-2, with no clear D. In germline, CDR1 is LGHDT, CDR2 YNNKEL (reference sequence). The CDR3 is 16 amino acids. Trimming shortened V by 1 base and J by 4 bases, and 13 bases separated the two germline ends.

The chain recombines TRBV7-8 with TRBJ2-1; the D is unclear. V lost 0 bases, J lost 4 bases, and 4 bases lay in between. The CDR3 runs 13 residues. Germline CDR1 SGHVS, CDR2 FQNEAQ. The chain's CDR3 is CASSLALYNEQFF. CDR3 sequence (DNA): TGTGCCAGCAGCTTAGCCCTTTACAATGAGCAGTTCTTC.

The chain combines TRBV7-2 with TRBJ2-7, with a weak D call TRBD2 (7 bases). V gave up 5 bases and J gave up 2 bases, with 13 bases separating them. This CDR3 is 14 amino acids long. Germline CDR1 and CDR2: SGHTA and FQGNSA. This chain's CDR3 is CASSPSGGPYEQYF. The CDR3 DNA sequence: TGTGCCAGCAGCCCATCCGGGGGGCCCTACGAGCAGTACTTC.

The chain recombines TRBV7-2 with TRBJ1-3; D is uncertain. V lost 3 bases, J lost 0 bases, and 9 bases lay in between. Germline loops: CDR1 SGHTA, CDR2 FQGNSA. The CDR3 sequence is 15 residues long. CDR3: CASSFLQSSGNTIYF. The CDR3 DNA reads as TGTGCCAGCAGCTTCCTACAGAGCTCTGGAAACACCATATATTTT.

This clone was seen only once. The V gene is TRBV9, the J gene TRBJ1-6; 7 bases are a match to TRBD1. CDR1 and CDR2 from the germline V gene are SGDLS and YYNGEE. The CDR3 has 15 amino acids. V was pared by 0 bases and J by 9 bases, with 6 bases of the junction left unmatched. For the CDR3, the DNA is TGTGCCAGCAGCGTAGAAGTCAGGGGGTTTTCACCCCTCCACTTT. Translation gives CASSVEVRGFSPLHF. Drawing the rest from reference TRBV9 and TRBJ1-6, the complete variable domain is DSGVTQTPKHLITATGQRVTLRCSPRSGDLSVYWYQQSLDQGLQFLIQYYNGEERAKGNILERFSAQQFPDLHSELNLSSLELGDSALYFCASSVEVRGFSPLHFGNGTRLTVT.

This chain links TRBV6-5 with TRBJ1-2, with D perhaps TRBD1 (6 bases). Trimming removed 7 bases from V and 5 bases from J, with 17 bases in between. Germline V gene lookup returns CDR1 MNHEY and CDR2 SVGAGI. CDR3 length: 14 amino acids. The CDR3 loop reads CASTRGQRGYGYTF. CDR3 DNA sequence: TGTGCCAGCACTCGGGGGCAAAGGGGGTATGGCTACACCTTC.